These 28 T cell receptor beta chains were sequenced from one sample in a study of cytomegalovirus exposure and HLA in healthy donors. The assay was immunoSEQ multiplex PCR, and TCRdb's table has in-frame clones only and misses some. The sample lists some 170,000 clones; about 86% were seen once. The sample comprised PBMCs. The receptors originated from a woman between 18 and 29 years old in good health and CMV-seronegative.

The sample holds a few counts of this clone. In nucleotides, the CDR3 is TGTGCCATCAGCCTCCAGGGGGCACGGACTGAAGCTTTCTTT. Encoded protein: CAISLQGARTEAFF. The chain employs TRBV10-3 and TRBJ1-1, with 8 bases lining up with TRBD1. V lost 6 bases to trimming and J lost 5 bases; unmatched junction nucleotides: 8. Germline V CDR1 and CDR2: ENHRY, SYGVKD. CDR3 length: 14 residues.

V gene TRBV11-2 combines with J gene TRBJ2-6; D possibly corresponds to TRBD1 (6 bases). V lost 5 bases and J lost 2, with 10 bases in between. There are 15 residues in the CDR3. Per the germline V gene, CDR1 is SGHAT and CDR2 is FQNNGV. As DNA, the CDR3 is TGTGCCAGCAGCCTCCCAGGGGCTGGGGCCAACGTCCTGACTTTC. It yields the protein CASSLPGAGANVLTF.

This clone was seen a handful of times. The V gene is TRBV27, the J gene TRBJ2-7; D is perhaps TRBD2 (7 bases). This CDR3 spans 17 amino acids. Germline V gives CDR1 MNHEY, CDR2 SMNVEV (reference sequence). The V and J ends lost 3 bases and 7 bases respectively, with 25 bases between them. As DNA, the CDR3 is TGTGCCAGCAGTTTCTCTATCCGGGGAGGGGGGATGGGGGAGCAGTACTTC. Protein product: CASSFSIRGGGMGEQYF.

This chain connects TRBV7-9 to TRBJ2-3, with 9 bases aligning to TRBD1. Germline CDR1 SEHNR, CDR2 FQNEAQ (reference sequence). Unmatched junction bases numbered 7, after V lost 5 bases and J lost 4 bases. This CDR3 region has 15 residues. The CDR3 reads CASSPTGTGSDTQYF. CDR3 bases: TGTGCCAGCAGCCCTACCGGGACAGGGTCAGATACGCAGTATTTT.

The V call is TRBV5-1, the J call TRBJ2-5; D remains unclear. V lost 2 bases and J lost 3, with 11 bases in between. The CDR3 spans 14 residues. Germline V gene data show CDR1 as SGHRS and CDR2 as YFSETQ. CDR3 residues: CASSFESSEETQYF. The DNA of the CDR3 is TGCGCCAGCAGCTTTGAAAGTTCAGAAGAGACCCAGTACTTC.

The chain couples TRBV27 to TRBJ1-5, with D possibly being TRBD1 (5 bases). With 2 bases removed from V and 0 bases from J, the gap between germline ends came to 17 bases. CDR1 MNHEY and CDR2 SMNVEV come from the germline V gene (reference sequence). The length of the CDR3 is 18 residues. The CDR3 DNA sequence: TGTGCCAGCAGTTTAAAAGGTTGGGGCGTGGGTAGCAATCAGCCCCAGCATTTT. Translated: CASSLKGWGVGSNQPQHF.

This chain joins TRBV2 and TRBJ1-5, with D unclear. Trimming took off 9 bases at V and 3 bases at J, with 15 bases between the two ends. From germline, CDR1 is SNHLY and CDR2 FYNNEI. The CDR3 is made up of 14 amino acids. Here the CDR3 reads CASRMGVSNQPQHF. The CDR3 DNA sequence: TGTGCCAGTAGAATGGGAGTTTCCAATCAGCCCCAGCATTTT. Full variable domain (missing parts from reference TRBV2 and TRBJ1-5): EPEVTQTPSHQVTQMGQEVILRCVPISNHLYFYWYRQILGQKVEFLVSFYNNEISEKSEIFDDQFSVERPDGSNFTLKIRSTKLEDSAMYFCASRMGVSNQPQHFGDGTRLSIL.

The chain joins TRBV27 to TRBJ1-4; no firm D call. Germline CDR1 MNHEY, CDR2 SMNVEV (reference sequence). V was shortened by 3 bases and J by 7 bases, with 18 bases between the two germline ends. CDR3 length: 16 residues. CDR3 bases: TGTGCCAGCAGTTTCTGGAGCGGCAGGATTGGTGAAAAACTGTTTTTT. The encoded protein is CASSFWSGRIGEKLFF.

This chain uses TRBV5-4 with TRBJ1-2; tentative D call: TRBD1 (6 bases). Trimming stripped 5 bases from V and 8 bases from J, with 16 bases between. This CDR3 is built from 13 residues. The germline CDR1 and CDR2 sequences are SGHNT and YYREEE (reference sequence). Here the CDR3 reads CASRAGGPWGYTF. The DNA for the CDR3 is TGTGCCAGCAGGGCCGGGGGGCCCTGGGGCTACACCTTC.

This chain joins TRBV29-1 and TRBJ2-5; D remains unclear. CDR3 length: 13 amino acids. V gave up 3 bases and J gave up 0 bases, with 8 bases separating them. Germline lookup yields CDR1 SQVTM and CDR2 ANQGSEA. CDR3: CSVDNKYQETQYF. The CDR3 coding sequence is TGCAGCGTTGATAACAAGTACCAAGAGACCCAGTACTTC.

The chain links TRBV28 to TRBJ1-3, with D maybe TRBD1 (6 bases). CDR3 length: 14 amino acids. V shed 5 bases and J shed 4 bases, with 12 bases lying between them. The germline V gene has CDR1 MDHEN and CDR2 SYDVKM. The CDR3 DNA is TGTGCCAGCAGTCTTTGGACAGAAGGAAACACCATATATTTT. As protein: CASSLWTEGNTIYF.

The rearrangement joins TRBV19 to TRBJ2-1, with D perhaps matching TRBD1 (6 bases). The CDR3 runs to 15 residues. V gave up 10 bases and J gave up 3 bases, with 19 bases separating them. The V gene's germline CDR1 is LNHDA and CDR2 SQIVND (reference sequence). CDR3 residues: CATLQQGLNYNEQFF. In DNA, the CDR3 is TGTGCCACCCTTCAACAGGGCCTCAACTACAATGAGCAGTTCTTC.

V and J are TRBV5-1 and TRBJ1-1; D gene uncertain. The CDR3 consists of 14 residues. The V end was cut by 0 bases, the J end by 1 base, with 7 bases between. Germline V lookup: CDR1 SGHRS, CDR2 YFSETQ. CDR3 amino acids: CASSLASGNTEAFF. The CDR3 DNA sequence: TGCGCCAGCAGCTTGGCCAGTGGGAACACTGAAGCTTTCTTT.

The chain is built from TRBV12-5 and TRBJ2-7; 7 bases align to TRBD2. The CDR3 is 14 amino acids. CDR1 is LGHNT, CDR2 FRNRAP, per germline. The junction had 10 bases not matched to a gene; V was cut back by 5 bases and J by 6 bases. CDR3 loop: CASGLTGRVSEQYF. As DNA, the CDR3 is TGTGCTAGTGGTCTGACGGGGAGGGTCTCCGAGCAGTACTTC. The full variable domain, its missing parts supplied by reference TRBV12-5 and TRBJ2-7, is DARVTQTPRHKVTEMGQEVTMRCQPILGHNTVFWYRQTMMQGLELLAYFRNRAPLDDSGMPKDRFSAEMPDATLATLKIQPSEPRDSAVYFCASGLTGRVSEQYFGPGTRLTVT.

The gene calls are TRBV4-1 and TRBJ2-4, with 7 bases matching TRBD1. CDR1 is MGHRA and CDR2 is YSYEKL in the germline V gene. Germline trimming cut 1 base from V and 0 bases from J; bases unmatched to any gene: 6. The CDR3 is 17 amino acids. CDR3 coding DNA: TGCGCCAGCAGCCAAGGATGGGGACAGCTAGCCAAAAACATTCAGTACTTC. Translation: CASSQGWGQLAKNIQYF.

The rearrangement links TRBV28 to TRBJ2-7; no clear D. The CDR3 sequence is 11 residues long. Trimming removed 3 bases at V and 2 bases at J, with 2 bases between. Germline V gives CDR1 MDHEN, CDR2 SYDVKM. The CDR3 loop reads CASSFTYEQYF. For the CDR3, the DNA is TGTGCCAGCAGTTTTACCTACGAGCAGTACTTC.

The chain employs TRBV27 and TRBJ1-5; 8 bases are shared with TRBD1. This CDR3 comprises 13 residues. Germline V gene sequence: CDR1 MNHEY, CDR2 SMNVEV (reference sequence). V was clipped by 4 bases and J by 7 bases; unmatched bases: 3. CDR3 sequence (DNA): TGTGCCAGCAGTTCAGGGGGCTGGCAGCCCCAGCATTTT. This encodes CASSSGGWQPQHF.

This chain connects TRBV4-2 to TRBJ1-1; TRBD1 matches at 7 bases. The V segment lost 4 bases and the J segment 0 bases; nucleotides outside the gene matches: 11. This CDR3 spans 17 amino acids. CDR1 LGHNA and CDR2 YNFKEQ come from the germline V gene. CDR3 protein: CASSLLLNRGLNTEAFF. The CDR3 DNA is TGTGCCAGCAGCCTACTCCTAAACAGGGGACTGAACACTGAAGCTTTCTTT.

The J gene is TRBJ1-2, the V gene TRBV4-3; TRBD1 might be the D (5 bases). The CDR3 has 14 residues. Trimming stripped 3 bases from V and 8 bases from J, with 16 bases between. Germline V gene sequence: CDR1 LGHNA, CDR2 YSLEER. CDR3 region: CASSQQGKSRGYTF. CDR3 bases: TGCGCCAGCAGCCAGCAGGGTAAAAGCCGCGGCTACACCTTC.

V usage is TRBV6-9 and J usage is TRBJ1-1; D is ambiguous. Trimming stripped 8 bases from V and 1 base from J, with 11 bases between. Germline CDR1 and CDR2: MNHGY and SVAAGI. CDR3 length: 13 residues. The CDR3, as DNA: TGTGCCAGCTCAGTTTCTTGGAACACTGAAGCTTTCTTT. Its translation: CASSVSWNTEAFF.

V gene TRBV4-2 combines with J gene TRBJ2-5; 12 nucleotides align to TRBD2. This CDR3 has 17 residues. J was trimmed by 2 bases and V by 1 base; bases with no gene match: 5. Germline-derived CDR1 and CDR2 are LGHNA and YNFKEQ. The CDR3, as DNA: TGTGCCAGCAGCCAAGTAATAGGACTAGCGGGGCAAGAGACCCAGTACTTC. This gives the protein CASSQVIGLAGQETQYF.

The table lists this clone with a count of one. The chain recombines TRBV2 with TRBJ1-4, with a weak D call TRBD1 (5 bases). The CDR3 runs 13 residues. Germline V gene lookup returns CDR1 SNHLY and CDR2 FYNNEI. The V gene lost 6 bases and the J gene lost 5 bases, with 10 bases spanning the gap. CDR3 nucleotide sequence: TGTGCCAGCAGGGTGACAGTAAATGAAAAACTGTTTTTT. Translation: CASRVTVNEKLFF.

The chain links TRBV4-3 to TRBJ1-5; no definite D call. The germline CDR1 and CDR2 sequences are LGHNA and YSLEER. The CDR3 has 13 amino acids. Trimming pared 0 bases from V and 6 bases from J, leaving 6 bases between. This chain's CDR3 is CASSQDKFQPQHF. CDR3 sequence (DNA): TGCGCCAGCAGCCAAGATAAATTTCAGCCCCAGCATTTT.

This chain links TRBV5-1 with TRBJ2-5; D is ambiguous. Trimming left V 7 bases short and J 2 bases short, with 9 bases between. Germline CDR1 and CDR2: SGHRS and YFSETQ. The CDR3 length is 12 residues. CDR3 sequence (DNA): TGCGCCAGCGGTCAGAAACAAGAGACCCAGTACTTC. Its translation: CASGQKQETQYF.

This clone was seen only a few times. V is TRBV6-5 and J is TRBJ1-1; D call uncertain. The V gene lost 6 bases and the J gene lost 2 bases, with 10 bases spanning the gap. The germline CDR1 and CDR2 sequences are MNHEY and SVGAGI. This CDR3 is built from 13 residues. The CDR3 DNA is TGTGCCAGCAGACTACACGGAAACACTGAAGCTTTCTTT. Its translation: CASRLHGNTEAFF.

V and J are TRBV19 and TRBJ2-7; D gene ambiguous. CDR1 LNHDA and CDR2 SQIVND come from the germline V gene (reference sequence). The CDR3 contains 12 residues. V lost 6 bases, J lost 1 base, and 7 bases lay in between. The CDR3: CASRSNSYEQYF. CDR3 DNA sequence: TGTGCCAGTAGATCCAATTCCTACGAGCAGTACTTC.

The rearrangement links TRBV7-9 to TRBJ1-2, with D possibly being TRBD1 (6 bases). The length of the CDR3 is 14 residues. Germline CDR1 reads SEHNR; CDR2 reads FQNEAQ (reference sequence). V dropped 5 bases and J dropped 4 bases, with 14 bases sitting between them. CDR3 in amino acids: CASSARGGGYGYTF. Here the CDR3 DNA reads TGTGCCAGCAGCGCCCGCGGGGGCGGCTATGGCTACACCTTC.

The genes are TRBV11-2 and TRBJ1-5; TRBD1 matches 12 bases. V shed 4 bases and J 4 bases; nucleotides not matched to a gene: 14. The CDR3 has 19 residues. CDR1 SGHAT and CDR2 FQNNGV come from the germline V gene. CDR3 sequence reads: CASSSRAYQGQGANQPQHF. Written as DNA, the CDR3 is TGTGCCAGCAGCTCGCGAGCTTATCAGGGACAGGGGGCTAATCAGCCCCAGCATTTT.